Listed here are 19 T cell receptor beta chains from one sample, sequenced in a study of blood T cell repertoires in COVID-19. Using immunoSEQ multiplex PCR, the repertoire was profiled, and TCRdb retains in-frame clones only, with some absent. The data hold about 110,000 clones, with approximately 90% observed a single time. Sequenced input: peripheral blood. These receptors were obtained from a human donor in a cohort sampled during active COVID-19.

The chain joins TRBV6-6 to TRBJ1-2, with D maybe TRBD1 (6 bases). V was clipped by 7 bases and J by 3 bases, with 12 bases between them. The CDR3 has 13 amino acids. CDR1 and CDR2 (germline): MNHNY, SVGAGI (reference sequence). The CDR3 sequence is CASTHTGYYGYTF. The DNA of the CDR3 is TGTGCCAGCACCCACACAGGGTACTATGGCTACACCTTC.

The chain links TRBV3-1 (or the pseudogene TRBV3-2) to TRBJ2-3, with TRBD2 matching 9 bases. The CDR3 totals 18 residues. Germline V CDR1 and CDR2: LGHDT, YNNKEL (reference sequence). The J segment lost 1 base and the V segment lost 4 bases, leaving 12 bases of the junction unmatched. CDR3 amino acids: CASSPYQASGGRTDTQYF. CDR3 DNA sequence: TGTGCCAGCAGCCCCTACCAGGCGAGCGGGGGGCGCACAGATACGCAGTATTTT.

The V gene is TRBV3-1 (or the pseudogene TRBV3-2), the J gene TRBJ2-2; no definite D call. The CDR3 covers 14 residues. Trimming removed 3 bases from V and 6 bases from J, with 11 bases in between. Germline lookup yields CDR1 LGHDT and CDR2 YNNKEL (reference sequence). The CDR3 sequence is CASSHDKPAGELFF. CDR3 DNA sequence: TGTGCCAGCAGCCATGATAAGCCGGCCGGGGAGCTGTTTTTT.

CDR3 sequence: CASSLTRALAGKFF. CDR3 nucleotide sequence: TGTGCCAGCAGCCTAACTAGGGCCTTAGCTGGGAAGTTCTTC. The chain combines TRBV7-9 with TRBJ2-1, with D perhaps TRBD2 (5 bases). The germline V and J ends were trimmed by 5 bases and 14 bases, with 22 bases remaining between them. The CDR3 has 14 amino acids. Germline V gene sequence: CDR1 SEHNR, CDR2 FQNEAQ (reference sequence).

DNA of the CDR3: TGTGCCAGCAGGAGAGGACAGACCAACTATGGCTACACCTTC. Amino acids: CASRRGQTNYGYTF. The chain joins TRBV6-5 to TRBJ1-2; TRBD1 is a possible D gene (6 bases). V was shortened by 6 bases and J by 2 bases, with 13 bases between the two germline ends. In germline, CDR1 is MNHEY, CDR2 SVGAGI. CDR3 length: 14 amino acids.

The chain combines TRBV20-1 with TRBJ1-1; 7 bases are a match to TRBD1. The V gene's germline CDR1 is DFQATT and CDR2 SNEGSKA (reference sequence). The CDR3 sequence is 11 residues long. CDR3 amino acids: CRPQGDFDGFF. The CDR3, as DNA: TGCAGACCCCAGGGGGACTTTGATGGTTTCTTT.

The gene calls are TRBV15 and TRBJ1-3; possible D gene TRBD1, 6 bases. This CDR3 is built from 16 residues. The V and J ends lost 4 bases and 4 bases respectively, with 17 bases between them. CDR1 LNHNV and CDR2 YYDKDF come from the germline V gene (reference sequence). The DNA for the CDR3 is TGTGCCACCAGCAAAGATCTGGTGGGGGCGGGAAACACCATATATTTT. Its protein product is CATSKDLVGAGNTIYF.

The chain employs TRBV12-3 or TRBV12-4 and TRBJ1-1; D not certain. This CDR3 contains 12 residues. Trimming took 6 bases from V and 0 from J, leaving 5 bases between them. The CDR3 DNA reads as TGTGCCAGCAGGGGCGTGAACACTGAAGCTTTCTTT. Translated, it gives CASRGVNTEAFF.

V and J are TRBV7-2 and TRBJ2-7, with 9 bases identical to TRBD2. The germline V gene has CDR1 SGHTA and CDR2 FQGNSA. The J segment lost 1 base and the V segment lost 2 bases, leaving 3 bases of the junction unmatched. The CDR3 spans 15 residues. The CDR3 loop reads CASSLWAGGSYEQYF. As DNA, the CDR3 is TGTGCCAGCAGCTTATGGGCGGGAGGGTCCTACGAGCAGTACTTC.

This clone was observed once. This rearrangement joins TRBV7-2 to TRBJ2-1, with D possibly TRBD2 on 7 matching bases. Trimming took 5 bases from V and 1 from J, leaving 9 bases between them. The CDR3 contains 14 residues. Germline V CDR1 and CDR2: SGHTA, FQGNSA. The CDR3 bases are TGTGCCAGCAGCAGGGGGGGGTCCTACAATGAGCAGTTCTTC. It encodes CASSRGGSYNEQFF. The variable domain in full, completed from reference TRBV7-2 and TRBJ2-1, reads GAGVSQSPSNKVTEKGKDVELRCDPISGHTALYWYRQSLGQGLEFLIYFQGNSAPDKSGLPSDRFSAERTGGSVSTLTIQRTQQEDSAVYLCASSRGGSYNEQFFGPGTRLTVL.

The V call is TRBV3-1 (or the pseudogene TRBV3-2), the J call TRBJ2-7; 8 nucleotides agree with TRBD2. Trimming took 2 bases from V and 2 from J; bases not matched to a gene: 8. Germline V gene lookup returns CDR1 LGHDT and CDR2 YNNKEL (reference sequence). The CDR3 is made up of 16 amino acids. The CDR3 region is CASSQYPGGATYEQYF. The DNA for the CDR3 is TGTGCCAGCAGCCAATACCCGGGAGGGGCTACCTACGAGCAGTACTTC.

The chain employs TRBV5-1 and TRBJ2-3, with TRBD2 matching 7 bases. Trimming removed 0 bases from V and 4 bases from J; junction bases left unmatched: 14. The CDR3 sequence is 18 residues long. CDR1 is SGHRS, CDR2 YFSETQ, per germline. The CDR3 DNA is TGCGCCAGCAGCTTGGCCCCACGAGGCGCGGGAGCGGCAGATACGCAGTATTTT. This translates into CASSLAPRGAGAADTQYF.

This chain joins TRBV13 and TRBJ2-7; D is possibly TRBD2 (7 bases). The CDR3 runs 14 residues. The ends were cut back, 2 bases at V and 2 bases at J, with 10 bases in the middle. Germline V CDR1 and CDR2: PRHDT, FYEKMQ (reference sequence). CDR3 bases: TGTGCCAGCAGCTTACGGGGGGCGGCCTACGAGCAGTACTTC. Its protein is CASSLRGAAYEQYF.

This clone was observed once. The chain couples TRBV7-2 to TRBJ2-2; 8 nucleotides align to TRBD1. Per the germline V gene, CDR1 is SGHTA and CDR2 is FQGNSA. The trim removed 4 bases at V and 2 bases at J, leaving 6 bases unmatched. The CDR3 loop spans 16 amino acids. The CDR3 protein is CASSSSGGGNTGELFF. The CDR3 DNA reads TGTGCCAGCAGCTCCTCAGGGGGCGGAAACACCGGGGAGCTGTTTTTT.

The DNA of the CDR3 is TGTGCCAGCACTACGACAGGGAGTTCACCCCTCCACTTT. This codes for CASTTTGSSPLHF. The chain couples TRBV6-5 to TRBJ1-6, with 7 bases fitting TRBD1. CDR1 MNHEY and CDR2 SVGAGI come from the germline V gene. V shed 7 bases and J 9 bases; nucleotides not matched to a gene: 6. The CDR3 has 13 residues.

The chain is built from TRBV6-6 and TRBJ1-6; TRBD1 matches at 7 bases. Germline CDR1 MNHNY, CDR2 SVGAGI (reference sequence). Trimming removed 5 bases from V and 7 bases from J; junction bases left unmatched: 8. This CDR3 is built from 15 residues. DNA for the CDR3: TGTGCCAGCAGTCAAGGACAGGTTGGGAATTCACCCCTCCACTTT. Translating gives CASSQGQVGNSPLHF.

J is TRBJ1-5 and V is TRBV18; no firm D call. V lost 0 bases, J lost 14 bases, and 11 bases lay in between. Germline loops: CDR1 KGHSH, CDR2 LQKENI. This CDR3 contains 12 residues. The CDR3 here is CASSPPRGFKHF. The CDR3 DNA follows: TGTGCCAGCTCACCACCGAGAGGGTTTAAGCATTTT.

This chain links TRBV18 with TRBJ2-7; D gene uncertain. The germline V gene encodes CDR1 KGHSH and CDR2 LQKENI. The CDR3 contains 14 residues. V gave up 2 bases and J gave up 5 bases, with 13 bases separating them. The CDR3 spells CASSPFLGEDEQYF. The DNA of the CDR3 is TGTGCCAGCTCACCATTCCTTGGAGAGGACGAGCAGTACTTC.

The CDR3 DNA reads TGTGCCAGCAGCTTTCTAGGGGTCTCTGGGGCCAACGTCCTGACTTTC. Its protein is CASSFLGVSGANVLTF. J is TRBJ2-6 and V is TRBV5-5; TRBD1 might be the D (5 bases). Between the trimmed V and J ends, which lost 2 bases and 0 bases, there was a span of 9 bases. CDR1 is SGHKS, CDR2 YYEKEE, per germline (reference sequence). The CDR3 has 16 residues.